This T cell receptor beta chain was sequenced in a study of blood T cell repertoires in COVID-19. In the study overall: COVID-19 samples from acute and convalescent phases originated in the United States, Italy and Spain. PBMCs, B-cell-depleted T cells, or T cells provided the cDNA or gDNA that made up the material.

TCRdb keeps only in-frame clones here, not all; method: immunoSEQ multiplex PCR. Of hundreds of thousands of clones in the sample, more than 75% were seen once. The V gene lost 2 bases and the J gene lost 0 bases, with 6 bases spanning the gap. From germline, CDR1 is KGHDR and CDR2 SFDVKD. The CDR3 loop spans 14 amino acids. This clone turned up a few times. The chain couples TRBV24-1 to TRBJ1-1; D gene unclear. The sample was peripheral blood. The TCR originated in a woman aged 40 to 50 who had recovered from COVID-19. CDR3 loop: CATSDSGVNTEAFF. DNA of the CDR3: TGTGCCACCAGTGATTCCGGGGTGAACACTGAAGCTTTCTTT.